The next 14 T cell receptor beta chains were all read from a single sample in a study of a mutant IDH1 vaccine in newly diagnosed glioma. Time point meaning: week 47, end of study. Vaccine doses each comprised 300 ug of mutant IDH1 20-mer peptide, with topical imiquimod. Which antigens these TCRs recognize remains unknown. Measured with immunoSEQ multiplex PCR; TCRdb has only the in-frame clones, and not every one. The sample gives tens of thousands of clones, about four fifths of which show up once; around 3.5% is in the top ten. Source: PBMCs, taken from a glioma patient whose treatment included an IDH1 peptide vaccine. Every receptor here comes from a woman between 45 and 60 years old with glioma.

The chain is built from TRBV18 and TRBJ1-3, with D unclear. CDR3 length: 15 residues. Germline V gene data show CDR1 as KGHSH and CDR2 as LQKENI. Trimming pared 1 base from V and 3 bases from J, leaving 10 bases between. CDR3 coding DNA: TGTGCCAGCTCACCACGACGTGGGGATGGAAACACCATATATTTT. Translated: CASSPRRGDGNTIYF.

The chain combines TRBV27 with TRBJ1-6, with TRBD1 matching over 10 bases. CDR3 length equals 18 residues. Germline V gene lookup returns CDR1 MNHEY and CDR2 SMNVEV (reference sequence). J was trimmed by 6 bases and V by 8 bases; bases with no gene match: 16. The CDR3: CASSHFLSTGGFNSPLHF. DNA of the CDR3: TGTGCCAGCTCCCACTTTTTGTCGACAGGGGGCTTTAATTCACCCCTCCACTTT.

This rearrangement joins TRBV7-7 to TRBJ2-7; possible D gene TRBD1, 6 bases. V gave up 1 base and J gave up 7 bases, with 17 bases separating them. Germline V lookup: CDR1 SSHAT, CDR2 FNYEAQ (reference sequence). The CDR3 is 15 amino acids. The CDR3 bases are TGTGCCAGCAGCTTAGGAGGGACACCCCTGATGGAGCAGTACTTC. It is translated as CASSLGGTPLMEQYF.

This chain connects TRBV6-1 to TRBJ1-5; TRBD1 might be the D (5 bases). Trimming took off 6 bases at V and 5 bases at J, with 14 bases between the two ends. CDR1 is MNHNS, CDR2 SASEGT, per germline. The CDR3 sequence is 14 residues long. This CDR3 reads CASSATGGYQPQHF. CDR3 bases: TGTGCCAGCAGCGCAACAGGTGGTTATCAGCCCCAGCATTTT.

The chain links TRBV7-2 to TRBJ2-1; D is tentatively TRBD1 or TRBD2 (6 bases each). Trimming took 7 bases from V and 4 from J, leaving 17 bases between them. Per the germline V gene, CDR1 is SGHTA and CDR2 is FQGNSA. The CDR3 is made up of 15 amino acids. The CDR3: CASTEGGFGYNEQFF. The CDR3 DNA follows: TGTGCCAGCACCGAAGGGGGGTTTGGATACAATGAGCAGTTCTTC.

The genes are TRBV4-1 and TRBJ2-5; D uncertain. V dropped 4 bases and J dropped 2 bases, with 14 bases sitting between them. The CDR3 loop spans 15 amino acids. CDR1 and CDR2 (germline): MGHRA, YSYEKL. The CDR3 nucleotides are TGCGCCAGCAGCCCCCGTAGGTCGATACAAGAGACCCAGTACTTC. It encodes CASSPRRSIQETQYF.

This clone was recorded only once. The chain has TRBV5-1 and TRBJ2-3, with D perhaps TRBD2 (6 bases). The germline CDR1 and CDR2 sequences are SGHRS and YFSETQ. Trimming took off 0 bases at V and 3 bases at J, with 11 bases between the two ends. The CDR3 totals 15 residues. CDR3 DNA: TGCGCCAGCAGCTTGGGTGGTAGCGGTACAGATACGCAGTATTTT. Translated: CASSLGGSGTDTQYF.

The chain joins TRBV7-2 to TRBJ1-2; D remains unclear. Germline CDR1 reads SGHTA; CDR2 reads FQGNSA. The CDR3 has 14 residues. Trimming cost V 3 bases and J 7 bases, with 15 bases left between them. The CDR3 loop reads CASSLGSGYFGYTF. CDR3 sequence (DNA): TGTGCCAGCAGCTTGGGCAGCGGCTATTTTGGCTACACCTTC.

The chain couples TRBV6-5 to TRBJ1-5; possible D gene TRBD1, 5 bases. The germline V gene has CDR1 MNHEY and CDR2 SVGAGI. CDR3 length: 14 residues. V dropped 7 bases and J dropped 7 bases, with 17 bases sitting between them. The CDR3 DNA reads TGTGCCAGCACCGGGGGTACCAGCCGGCAGCCCCAGCATTTT. Translating gives CASTGGTSRQPQHF.

The rearrangement joins TRBV28 to TRBJ2-1; TRBD2 agrees at 11 bases. Trimming cost V 7 bases and J 0 bases; bases outside gene matches: 8. Germline lookup yields CDR1 MDHEN and CDR2 SYDVKM. The CDR3 has 17 amino acids. CDR3 protein: CASTLASGGSSYNEQFF. The CDR3 coding sequence is TGTGCCAGCACTTTGGCTAGCGGGGGGAGCTCCTACAATGAGCAGTTCTTC.

The chain recombines TRBV5-4 with TRBJ1-1, with D unresolved. There are 14 residues in the CDR3. Looked up from germline, CDR1 is SGHNT and CDR2 is YYREEE (reference sequence). V shed 0 bases and J shed 1 base, with 7 bases lying between them. The CDR3 DNA is TGTGCCAGCAGCTTGGCGCCGGGGAACACTGAAGCTTTCTTT. Amino acids: CASSLAPGNTEAFF.

This rearrangement joins TRBV4-1 to TRBJ2-5; 9 bases align to TRBD2. From germline, CDR1 is MGHRA and CDR2 YSYEKL. Unmatched junction bases numbered 9, after V lost 4 bases and J lost 0 bases. The CDR3 consists of 17 residues. The CDR3 is CASSLGMAGGYQETQYF. The CDR3 coding sequence is TGCGCCAGCAGCCTAGGGATGGCGGGGGGGTACCAAGAGACCCAGTACTTC.

The chain couples TRBV29-1 to TRBJ2-1; no clear D gene. The CDR3 covers 11 residues. Germline V gene sequence: CDR1 SQVTM, CDR2 ANQGSEA. Trimming stripped 4 bases from V and 8 bases from J, with 9 bases between. The CDR3 nucleotides are TGCAGCGTTGGGGGTGGGGATGAGCAGTTCTTC. Protein: CSVGGGDEQFF.

This clone was counted a single time. The CDR3 reads CSARQGLTDTQYF. Here the CDR3 DNA reads TGCAGCGCCCGACAGGGCCTCACAGATACGCAGTATTTT. The chain combines TRBV29-1 with TRBJ2-3, with TRBD1 identical over 7 bases. Germline lookup yields CDR1 SQVTM and CDR2 ANQGSEA. The CDR3 runs 13 residues. V was pared by 7 bases and J by 2 bases, with 6 bases of the junction left unmatched.